This TCR beta chain was recovered during a study of early stage breast cancer tumors. On the study more broadly: Eight ER+/PR+/HER2- tumors were invasive ductal; a few were invasive lobular. Overall study findings and caveats: Tumor and normal breast were distinguished via blood comparison in most of the 16 patients. Enriched TCRB sequences shared across patients were mostly commonly generated sequences. Bulk DNA sequencing of unsorted cells missed chain pairing and markers.

Comment on this clone: Its antigen is unknown.

Repertoires were generated with immunoSEQ multiplex PCR, while TCRdb's copy carries only in-frame clones and drops some. The sample carries approximately 75,000 clones, about 85% recorded once. Germline values: CDR1 DFQATT, CDR2 SNEGSKA (reference sequence). With 7 bases removed from V and 7 bases from J, the gap between germline ends came to 7 bases. This CDR3 has 9 residues. This receptor was taken from a person aged 40-50 years with breast cancer. Sequencing was carried out using blood. The chain links TRBV20-1 to TRBJ2-5; no clear D gene. Written as DNA, the CDR3 is TGCAGTGGCGTGGCGACCCAGTACTTC. Amino acid sequence: CSGVATQYF.